What follows are 28 T cell receptor beta chains derived from one specimen sequenced in a study of blood T cell dynamics during melanoma immunotherapy. Time point denoted: week 3, after first cycle of checkpoint inhibitor. Using immunoSEQ multiplex PCR, the repertoire was profiled, and TCRdb retains in-frame clones only, with some absent. The sample carries about 5,600 clones, roughly 84% recorded once. Material: blood, obtained from a patient treated with checkpoint blockade. Source of these receptors: a human donor with melanoma. Some clones in this sample may be carry-over from other donors' samples.

The J gene is TRBJ1-3, the V gene TRBV6-5; 8 nucleotides line up with TRBD1. This CDR3 has 16 residues. Looked up from germline, CDR1 is MNHEY and CDR2 is SVGAGI. The trim removed 0 bases at V and 2 bases at J, leaving 3 bases unmatched. Written as DNA, the CDR3 is TGTGCCAGCAGTTACTCGATGACAGGGGCTGGAAACACCATATATTTT. Its protein is CASSYSMTGAGNTIYF.

The J gene is TRBJ2-5, the V gene TRBV13; a possible D gene is TRBD2 (6 bases). Germline-derived CDR1 and CDR2 are PRHDT and FYEKMQ (reference sequence). The CDR3 has 14 residues. Trimming removed 4 bases at V and 0 bases at J, with 9 bases between. The CDR3 region has the DNA TGTGCCAGCAGCTCGAGCGGGTACCAAGAGACCCAGTACTTC. This gives the protein CASSSSGYQETQYF.

The chain has TRBV6-5 and TRBJ1-1; D gene ambiguous. The CDR3 is made up of 13 amino acids. Germline lookup yields CDR1 MNHEY and CDR2 SVGAGI. V lost 7 bases, J lost 1 base, and 10 bases lay in between. CDR3 in amino acids: CASTFTGNTEAFF. CDR3 sequence (DNA): TGTGCCAGCACGTTTACCGGGAACACTGAAGCTTTCTTT.

This clone was seen only a few times. The J gene is TRBJ2-7, the V gene TRBV6-5, with a weak D call TRBD1 (6 bases). The V gene's germline CDR1 is MNHEY and CDR2 SVGAGI. Between the trimmed V and J ends, which lost 5 bases and 4 bases, there was a span of 12 bases. The CDR3 is made up of 13 amino acids. CDR3 in DNA: TGTGCCAGCAGTACCGGACAGTCGTACGAGCAGTACTTC. It translates to CASSTGQSYEQYF.

The rearrangement joins TRBV7-3 to TRBJ2-2; D unresolved. The germline CDR1 and CDR2 sequences are SGHTA and FQGTGA. Trimming left V 2 bases short and J 3 bases short, with 10 bases between. The CDR3 is 15 residues long. Written as DNA, the CDR3 is TGTGCCAGCAGCTTATACGTCGGGTACACCGGGGAGCTGTTTTTT. Its translation is CASSLYVGYTGELFF.

The chain links TRBV10-3 to TRBJ1-4; TRBD1 aligns across 9 bases. The ends lost 4 bases at V and 8 bases at J; junction bases unmatched: 5. CDR3 size: 14 residues. Germline values: CDR1 ENHRY, CDR2 SYGVKD. CDR3 region: CAISGGQGEEKLFF. The CDR3 DNA sequence: TGTGCCATCAGTGGGGGACAGGGAGAAGAAAAACTGTTTTTT.

The chain couples TRBV13 to TRBJ1-5; D remains unclear. The CDR3 totals 14 residues. The V gene lost 5 bases and the J gene lost 1 base, with 9 bases spanning the gap. Germline V gene sequence: CDR1 PRHDT, CDR2 FYEKMQ (reference sequence). The DNA for the CDR3 is TGTGCCAGCAGCCTCGGACCAAGCAATCAGCCCCAGCATTTT. Amino acids: CASSLGPSNQPQHF.

The rearrangement uses TRBV2 and TRBJ2-3, with unresolved D. The CDR3 extends over 12 amino acids. Germline loops: CDR1 SNHLY, CDR2 FYNNEI. The ends were cut back, 4 bases at V and 2 bases at J, with 4 bases in the middle. The CDR3 region is CASSALTDTQYF. The CDR3 coding sequence is TGTGCCAGCAGTGCCCTCACAGATACGCAGTATTTT.

V gene TRBV4-1 combines with J gene TRBJ2-7; D is unclear. Germline V gene sequence: CDR1 MGHRA, CDR2 YSYEKL. V was trimmed by 1 base and J by 5 bases, leaving 15 bases between them. The CDR3 loop spans 15 amino acids. The CDR3 nucleotides read TGCGCCAGCAGCCAAGTCGGTACAGAGTGGGACGAGCAGTACTTC. It specifies CASSQVGTEWDEQYF.

This chain joins TRBV19 and TRBJ2-7; perhaps TRBD2 as D (5 bases). CDR1 and CDR2 from the germline V gene are LNHDA and SQIVND (reference sequence). V was cut by 6 bases and J by 6 bases, with 24 bases left in between. CDR3 length equals 16 residues. The DNA of the CDR3 is TGTGCCAGTAGCCCCTGGGGAGATAGGATGACGGGCGAGCAGTACTTC. It is translated as CASSPWGDRMTGEQYF. The variable domain in full, with the rest retrieved from reference TRBV19 and TRBJ2-7, is DGGITQSPKYLFRKEGQNVTLSCEQNLNHDAMYWYRQDPGQGLRLIYYSQIVNDFQKGDIAEGYSVSREKKESFPLTVTSAQKNPTAFYLCASSPWGDRMTGEQYFGPGTRLTVT.

The DNA of the CDR3 is TGTGCCACCAGCACAGTGGAGGGCCTTAACTATGGCTACACCTTC. Protein sequence: CATSTVEGLNYGYTF. The chain combines TRBV15 with TRBJ1-2, with D unclear. This CDR3 has 15 amino acids. The V gene's germline CDR1 is LNHNV and CDR2 YYDKDF (reference sequence). The V end was cut by 4 bases, the J end by 1 base, with 13 bases between. Full variable domain (remainder filled in from reference TRBV15 and TRBJ1-2): DAMVIQNPRYQVTQFGKPVTLSCSQTLNHNVMYWYQQKSSQAPKLLFHYYDKDFNNEADTPDNFQSRRPNTSFCFLDIRSPGLGDTAMYLCATSTVEGLNYGYTFGSGTRLTVV.

V usage is TRBV27 and J usage is TRBJ1-5; 8 bases agree with TRBD1. The CDR3 is 16 residues long. The V segment lost 8 bases and the J segment 8 bases; nucleotides outside the gene matches: 17. Germline loops: CDR1 MNHEY, CDR2 SMNVEV (reference sequence). The CDR3 nucleotides are TGTGCCAGCCCTAATCGGCACAGGGGGGGTTGTAAGCCCCAGCATTTT. Its protein product is CASPNRHRGGCKPQHF.

The chain recombines TRBV2 with TRBJ1-1; D is uncertain. Germline V gene sequence: CDR1 SNHLY, CDR2 FYNNEI. V was clipped by 8 bases and J by 1 base, with 11 bases between them. This CDR3 comprises 13 residues. The CDR3 DNA reads TGTGCCAGCCCCCGAGGCCCGAACACTGAAGCTTTCTTT. This sequence encodes CASPRGPNTEAFF.

The chain links TRBV29-1 to TRBJ1-2; tentative D call: TRBD1 (6 bases). The V gene's germline CDR1 is SQVTM and CDR2 ANQGSEA. This CDR3 contains 14 residues. Trimming took 4 bases from V and 0 from J, leaving 12 bases between them. The CDR3 here is CSVGGAATNYGYTF. The CDR3 DNA follows: TGCAGCGTTGGGGGGGCCGCAACTAACTATGGCTACACCTTC.

CDR3 coding DNA: TGTGCCAGCGGGGGGACAGGGAGGAACACCGGGGAGCTGTTTTTT. Its protein is CASGGTGRNTGELFF. V gene TRBV2 combines with J gene TRBJ2-2; TRBD1 matches 9 bases. Trimming cost V 8 bases and J 1 base; bases outside gene matches: 5. Looked up from germline, CDR1 is SNHLY and CDR2 is FYNNEI. This CDR3 spans 15 amino acids.

The genes are TRBV4-3 and TRBJ2-1; D is unresolved. Germline CDR1 reads LGHNA; CDR2 reads YSLEER. V was cut by 1 base and J by 7 bases, with 8 bases left in between. The CDR3 covers 13 residues. The CDR3: CASSQGLRNEQFF. The CDR3 DNA follows: TGCGCCAGCAGCCAAGGACTGAGGAATGAGCAGTTCTTC.

This rearrangement joins TRBV30 to TRBJ2-5; D ambiguous. V dropped 2 bases and J dropped 5 bases, with 9 bases sitting between them. Germline values: CDR1 GTSNPN, CDR2 SVGIG (reference sequence). The CDR3 covers 12 residues. The CDR3, as DNA: TGTGCCTGGAGTAGATTGAGGGAGACCCAGTACTTC. Translation: CAWSRLRETQYF.

The chain couples TRBV28 to TRBJ1-1; TRBD1 agrees at 9 bases. The CDR3 extends over 15 amino acids. Germline-derived CDR1 and CDR2 are MDHEN and SYDVKM. With 5 bases clipped from V and 6 bases from J, the junction kept 10 bases outside the gene matches. This CDR3 is CASSVFHRGQAEAFF. The DNA of the CDR3 is TGTGCCAGCAGTGTATTTCACAGGGGGCAGGCTGAAGCTTTCTTT. The full variable domain, its missing parts supplied by reference TRBV28 and TRBJ1-1, is DVKVTQSSRYLVKRTGEKVFLECVQDMDHENMFWYRQDPGLGLRLIYFSYDVKMKEKGDIPEGYSVSREKKERFSLILESASTNQTSMYLCASSVFHRGQAEAFFGQGTRLTVV.

The rearrangement links TRBV28 to TRBJ1-2; a weak D match, TRBD1 (6 bases). The V end lost 3 bases, the J end lost 3 bases, and 11 bases lay between the germline ends. The length of the CDR3 is 14 residues. CDR1 is MDHEN, CDR2 SYDVKM, per germline. The CDR3 DNA sequence: TGTGCCAGCAGTTTTGGGGGGGCAGACTATGGCTACACCTTC. It is translated as CASSFGGADYGYTF.

The chain carries TRBV5-1 and TRBJ2-7; 9 bases fit TRBD2. Germline loops: CDR1 SGHRS, CDR2 YFSETQ. This CDR3 region has 14 residues. V was clipped by 0 bases and J by 5 bases; unmatched bases: 3. The CDR3 loop is CASSLVVAGDEQYF. DNA of the CDR3: TGCGCCAGCAGCTTGGTGGTAGCGGGAGACGAGCAGTACTTC.

The CDR3 DNA reads TGTGCCAGCGCCGACGGGACGTCCTACGAGCAGTACTTC. Residues: CASADGTSYEQYF. The chain uses TRBV6-1 and TRBJ2-7; either TRBD1 or TRBD2 may fit D (5 bases each). The CDR3 is made up of 13 amino acids. V was trimmed by 8 bases and J by 1 base, leaving 12 bases between them. CDR1 is MNHNS, CDR2 SASEGT, per germline.

This chain joins TRBV6-1 and TRBJ2-7; D ambiguous. The CDR3 is 12 residues long. Between the trimmed V and J ends, which lost 3 bases and 6 bases, there was a span of 9 bases. Germline V gene data show CDR1 as MNHNS and CDR2 as SASEGT. The DNA for the CDR3 is TGTGCCAGCAGTGATGTTAGCCGCGAGCAGTACTTC. This encodes CASSDVSREQYF.

The genes are TRBV7-2 and TRBJ2-5; 14 nucleotides match TRBD2. This CDR3 has 16 residues. The germline V gene encodes CDR1 SGHTA and CDR2 FQGNSA. J was trimmed by 6 bases and V by 1 base; bases with no gene match: 4. CDR3 DNA sequence: TGTGCCAGCAGCTTAGGACTAGCGGGGGGGCGGCAGACCCAGTACTTC. Its translation is CASSLGLAGGRQTQYF.

The V call is TRBV7-2, the J call TRBJ2-5; 9 bases fit TRBD1. V lost 1 base, J lost 0 bases, and 3 bases stayed unmatched. The CDR3 loop spans 16 amino acids. Germline CDR1 SGHTA, CDR2 FQGNSA. The CDR3 coding sequence is TGTGCCAGCAGCTTAGTCGGACAGGGGAACCAAGAGACCCAGTACTTC. Protein product: CASSLVGQGNQETQYF.

The chain employs TRBV5-1 and TRBJ2-7; either TRBD1 or TRBD2 may fit D (5 bases each). The CDR3 contains 14 residues. Trimming took off 5 bases at V and 3 bases at J, with 15 bases between the two ends. The V gene's germline CDR1 is SGHRS and CDR2 YFSETQ. CDR3 DNA sequence: TGCGCCAGCAGTTCCGGGACCGCCAGCTACGAGCAGTACTTC. Translated, it gives CASSSGTASYEQYF.

The chain carries TRBV6-1 and TRBJ2-1; D remains unclear. Trimming left V 5 bases short and J 10 bases short, with 18 bases between. This CDR3 contains 14 residues. Germline V gene sequence: CDR1 MNHNS, CDR2 SASEGT. CDR3 sequence (DNA): TGTGCCAGCAGTCCCAAGATCCCCCCGGCCGAGCAGTTCTTC. This translates into CASSPKIPPAEQFF.

The chain carries TRBV27 and TRBJ1-6, with a possible D match to TRBD1 (5 bases). The CDR3 totals 15 residues. Germline V gene lookup returns CDR1 MNHEY and CDR2 SMNVEV (reference sequence). The V end was cut by 2 bases, the J end by 10 bases, with 15 bases between. CDR3 in DNA: TGTGCCAGCAGTTTAGTCCAGGGTGGTCTCTCACCCCTCCACTTT. Translating it yields CASSLVQGGLSPLHF.

The CDR3, as DNA: TGCAGCGTTGTGACAGGGGGCCACGAGCAGTACTTC. This encodes CSVVTGGHEQYF. The chain links TRBV29-1 to TRBJ2-7, with 10 bases fitting TRBD1. CDR3 length: 12 residues. The V and J ends lost 4 bases and 5 bases, in that order; junction bases with no gene match: 2. Germline CDR1 is SQVTM and CDR2 is ANQGSEA.